The clone carrying this TCR beta chain occurred once. Method: immunoSEQ multiplex PCR; TCRdb's copy keeps in-frame clones and lacks some. The sample lists some 120,000 clones, roughly 84% occurring once. This entry is derived from a study of control samples from healthy donors and cancer patients. The CDR3 sequence is 18 residues long. The germline gives CDR1 LGHNA, CDR2 YNFKEQ. V dropped 0 bases and J dropped 2; count of bases not matched to a gene: 7. This clonotype originated in a man between 40 and 49 years old in good health. The rearrangement uses TRBV4-2 and TRBJ2-5; 12 bases are a match to TRBD2. The specimen sequenced was blood. The CDR3 is CASSQDNLAGGRQETQYF. The CDR3 nucleotides are TGTGCCAGCAGCCAAGATAATCTAGCGGGGGGGCGGCAAGAGACCCAGTACTTC.